The sequence of this T cell receptor beta chain was determined in a study of cytotoxic CD8 clonotypes in ibrutinib-treated CLL. Study information: The group held 11 to 12 relapsed/refractory and around 15 treatment-naive patients, with 17 to 18 IGHV unmutated.

Looked up from germline, CDR1 is GTSNPN and CDR2 is SVGIG (reference sequence). V lost 2 bases, J lost 0 bases, and 11 bases lay in between. The CDR3 length is 15 residues. On this clone: What it recognizes is unknown.

TCRdb keeps only in-frame clones here, not all; method: immunoSEQ multiplex PCR. The sample shows just over 45,000 clones, about 70% of them seen only once. About 2 micrograms of genomic DNA from cryopreserved PBMCs went into TCR beta libraries. Study observations and caveats: Contraction or stability on treatment characterized the public clonotypes, which were uncommon.

The sequence was collected from a human donor with chronic lymphocytic leukemia. J is TRBJ1-3 and V is TRBV30; weak D call: TRBD1 (5 bases). The sequences come from PBMCs, collected after 12 months of ibrutinib treatment. The CDR3 DNA reads as TGTGCCTGGAGTCCTAGGGGCAGCTCTGGAAACACCATATATTTT. Protein: CAWSPRGSSGNTIYF.